This TCR beta chain was identified in a study of cytomegalovirus exposure and HLA in healthy donors. Study-wide results and limits: The authors confirmed in vitro that three CMV-associated chains were specific for CMV antigens. Per a prior analysis, the majority of TCR beta V segments were productive roughly 87% or roughly 30% of the time.

The PCR contained 60 Vbeta and 13 Jbeta primers. Measured with immunoSEQ multiplex PCR; TCRdb has only the in-frame clones, and not every one. The sample yields about 120,000 clones, less than 10% seen once. Germline CDR1 reads SGHAT; CDR2 reads FQNNGV. The CDR3 totals 13 residues. V lost 3 bases and J 7 bases, leaving 12 bases between the germline ends. Comments on this clone: The target antigen is unknown.

Sequenced sample: PBMCs. The chain employs TRBV11-2 and TRBJ1-2; no clear D gene. The TCR was taken from a woman aged 40 to 49 in good health and CMV-seropositive. The CDR3 is CASSLLGSRGYTF. In DNA, the CDR3 is TGTGCCAGCAGCTTGTTAGGGAGTCGTGGCTACACCTTC.